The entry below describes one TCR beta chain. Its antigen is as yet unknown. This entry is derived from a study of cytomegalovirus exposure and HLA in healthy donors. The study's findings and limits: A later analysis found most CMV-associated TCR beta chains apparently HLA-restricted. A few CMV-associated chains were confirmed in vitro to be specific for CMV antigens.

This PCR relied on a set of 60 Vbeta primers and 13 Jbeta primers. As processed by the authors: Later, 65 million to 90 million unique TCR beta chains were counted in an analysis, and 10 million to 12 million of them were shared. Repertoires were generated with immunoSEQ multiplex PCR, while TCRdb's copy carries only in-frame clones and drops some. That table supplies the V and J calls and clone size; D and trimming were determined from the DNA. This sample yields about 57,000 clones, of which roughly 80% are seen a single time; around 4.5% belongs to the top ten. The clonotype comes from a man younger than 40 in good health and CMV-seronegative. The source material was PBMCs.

CDR3 amino acids: CASSSLRGSYNEQFF. The CDR3 DNA sequence: TGTGCCAGCAGCTCCCTTAGAGGCTCCTACAATGAGCAGTTCTTC. This sequence joins TRBV11-2 and TRBJ2-1; D is ambiguous. The CDR3 sequence is 15 residues long. Germline V gene sequence: CDR1 SGHAT, CDR2 FQNNGV. V was shortened by 4 bases and J by 0 bases, with 10 bases between the two germline ends.